The present T cell receptor (beta chain) was sequenced within a study of T cell responses to AZD1222 COVID-19 vaccine. Study in general: Pooling of second doses given at about 4 or about 12 weeks was done. General study points: A mostly white British donor set with more females was recruited, and clonal diversity was possibly underestimated. Repertoires were collected only later (after the peak T cell response had occurred).

About this clone itself: The antigen remains undetermined.

CDR3 length: 16 amino acids. Using immunoSEQ multiplex PCR, the repertoire was profiled, and TCRdb retains in-frame clones only, with some absent. The data contain about 140,000 clones, roughly 89% of them singletons. Sequenced here: peripheral blood, sampled on day 0 of AZD1222 vaccination. The rearrangement joins TRBV21-1 to TRBJ1-2; the D call of TRBD1 is as the table states it, not checked on the DNA. TRBV21-1 is listed as a pseudogene. The TCR originated in an adult in good health. For the CDR3, the DNA is TGTGCCAGCAGCGCGCGCCGGGACAGCGGACACAATGGCTACACCTTC. Translating it yields CASSARRDSGHNGYTF.